The text below deals with one TCR beta chain. What it binds is not known. These data are taken from a study of vaccination effects on CD4 cells after COVID-19. The CDR3 length is 16 residues. The V and J ends lost 3 bases and 2 bases, in that order; junction bases with no gene match: 4. Germline CDR1 is SGHNT and CDR2 is YENEEA. Sequencing was performed with immunoSEQ multiplex PCR; in TCRdb, only in-frame clones are kept and a portion is missing. The table includes about 47,000 clones, around 70% detected once. When around 9 days of culture had elapsed, CD4+ T cells were isolated. Subjects were given two BNT162b2 or mRNA-1273 vaccine doses. It was on days 3 and 7 that half the medium was replaced with IL-2 medium.

The V call is TRBV11-3, the J call TRBJ2-3; 11 bases fit TRBD2. This clonotype originated in a human donor who received a COVID-19 vaccine. The material was CD4+ T cells from PBMCs cultured without peptide, obtained after COVID-19 vaccination. The CDR3 sequence is CASSFLAGGDTDTQYF. The CDR3 DNA is TGTGCCAGCAGCTTCCTAGCGGGGGGCGACACAGATACGCAGTATTTT. Complete variable domain (other parts from reference TRBV11-3 and TRBJ2-3): EAGVVQSPRYKIIEKKQPVAFWCNPISGHNTLYWYLQNLGQGPELLIRYENEEAVDDSQLPKDRFSAERLKGVDSTLKIQPAELGDSAVYLCASSFLAGGDTDTQYFGPGTRLTVL.